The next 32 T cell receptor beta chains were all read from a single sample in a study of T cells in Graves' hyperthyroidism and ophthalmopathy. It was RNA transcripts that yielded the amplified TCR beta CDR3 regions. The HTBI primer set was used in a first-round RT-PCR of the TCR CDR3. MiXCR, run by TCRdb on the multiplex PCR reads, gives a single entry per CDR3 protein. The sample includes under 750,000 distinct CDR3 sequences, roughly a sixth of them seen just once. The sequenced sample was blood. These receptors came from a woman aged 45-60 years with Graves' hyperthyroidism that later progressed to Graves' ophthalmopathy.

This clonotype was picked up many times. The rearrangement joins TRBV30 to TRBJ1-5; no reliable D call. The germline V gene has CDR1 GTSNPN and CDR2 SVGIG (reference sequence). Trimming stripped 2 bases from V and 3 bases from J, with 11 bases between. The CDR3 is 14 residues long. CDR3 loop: CAWSQRVDNQPQHF. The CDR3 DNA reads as TGTGCCTGGAGTCAGAGGGTTGACAATCAGCCCCAGCATTTT.

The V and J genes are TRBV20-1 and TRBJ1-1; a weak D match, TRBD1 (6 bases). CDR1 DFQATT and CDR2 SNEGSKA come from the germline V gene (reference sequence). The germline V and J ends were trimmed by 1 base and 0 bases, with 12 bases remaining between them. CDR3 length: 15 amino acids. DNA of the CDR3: TGCAGTGCTAGAGTTGGGACAATCATGAACACTGAAGCTTTCTTT. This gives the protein CSARVGTIMNTEAFF.

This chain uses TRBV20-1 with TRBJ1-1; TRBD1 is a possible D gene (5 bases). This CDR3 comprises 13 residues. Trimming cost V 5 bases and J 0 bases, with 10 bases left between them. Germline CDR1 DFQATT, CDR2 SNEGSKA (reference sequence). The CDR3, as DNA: TGCAGTGCTCCGACAGATTTGAACACTGAAGCTTTCTTT. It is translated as CSAPTDLNTEAFF.

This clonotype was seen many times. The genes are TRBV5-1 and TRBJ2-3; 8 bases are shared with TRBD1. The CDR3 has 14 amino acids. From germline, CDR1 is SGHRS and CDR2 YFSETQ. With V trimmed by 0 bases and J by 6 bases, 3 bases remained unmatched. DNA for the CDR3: TGCGCCAGCAGCTTGGGACAGGGGATGGATACGCAGTATTTT. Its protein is CASSLGQGMDTQYF.

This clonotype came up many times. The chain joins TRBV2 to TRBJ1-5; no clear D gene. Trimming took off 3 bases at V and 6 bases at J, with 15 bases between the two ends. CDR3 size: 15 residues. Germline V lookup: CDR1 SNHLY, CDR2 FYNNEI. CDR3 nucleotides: TGTGCCAGCAGTGATTTTCCTGAATGGGGTCAGCCCCAGCATTTT. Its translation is CASSDFPEWGQPQHF.

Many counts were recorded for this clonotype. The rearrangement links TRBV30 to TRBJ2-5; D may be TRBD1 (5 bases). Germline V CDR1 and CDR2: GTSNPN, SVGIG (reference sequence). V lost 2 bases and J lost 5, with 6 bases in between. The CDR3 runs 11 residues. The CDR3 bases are TGTGCCTGGAGTCCAGGGGAGACCCAGTACTTC. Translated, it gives CAWSPGETQYF.

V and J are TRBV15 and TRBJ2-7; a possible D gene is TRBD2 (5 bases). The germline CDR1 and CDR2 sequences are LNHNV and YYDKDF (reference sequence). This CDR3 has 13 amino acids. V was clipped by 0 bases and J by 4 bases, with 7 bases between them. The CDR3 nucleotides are TGTGCCACCAGCAGAGAACGGGGATACGAGCAGTACTTC. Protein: CATSRERGYEQYF.

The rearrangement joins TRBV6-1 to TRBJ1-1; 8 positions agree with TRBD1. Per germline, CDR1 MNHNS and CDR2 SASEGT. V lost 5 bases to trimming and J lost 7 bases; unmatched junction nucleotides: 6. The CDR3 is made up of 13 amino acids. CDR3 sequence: CASSPRTGLEAFF. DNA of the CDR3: TGTGCCAGCAGTCCCCGGACAGGGCTTGAAGCTTTCTTT.

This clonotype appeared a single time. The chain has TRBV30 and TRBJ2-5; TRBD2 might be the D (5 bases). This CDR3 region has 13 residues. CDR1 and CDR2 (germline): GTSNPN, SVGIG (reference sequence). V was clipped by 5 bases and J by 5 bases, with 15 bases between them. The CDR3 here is CAWGPEGAETQYF. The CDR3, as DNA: TGTGCCTGGGGACCCGAGGGTGCGGAGACCCAGTACTTC.

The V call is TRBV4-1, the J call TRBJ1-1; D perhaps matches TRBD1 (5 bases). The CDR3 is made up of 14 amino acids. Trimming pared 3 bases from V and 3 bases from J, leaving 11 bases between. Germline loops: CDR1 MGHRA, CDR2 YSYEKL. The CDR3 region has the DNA TGCGCCAGCAGCCATGTTGAAGGGGACACTGAAGCTTTCTTT. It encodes CASSHVEGDTEAFF.

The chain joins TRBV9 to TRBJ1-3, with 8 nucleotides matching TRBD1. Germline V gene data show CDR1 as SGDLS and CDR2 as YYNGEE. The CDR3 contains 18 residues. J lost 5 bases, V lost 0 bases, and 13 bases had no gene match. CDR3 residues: CASSVDTPRTGYRNTIYF. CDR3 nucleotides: TGTGCCAGCAGCGTAGATACCCCACGGACAGGGTACCGAAACACCATATATTTT.

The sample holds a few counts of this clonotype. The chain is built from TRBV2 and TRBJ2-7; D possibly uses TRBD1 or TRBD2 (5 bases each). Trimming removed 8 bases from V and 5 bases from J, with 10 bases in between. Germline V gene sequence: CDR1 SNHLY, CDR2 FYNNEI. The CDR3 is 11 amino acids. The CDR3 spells CASRWGNEQYF. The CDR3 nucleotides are TGTGCCAGCCGGTGGGGGAACGAGCAGTACTTC. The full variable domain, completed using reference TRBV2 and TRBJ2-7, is EPEVTQTPSHQVTQMGQEVILRCVPISNHLYFYWYRQILGQKVEFLVSFYNNEISEKSEIFDDQFSVERPDGSNFTLKIRSTKLEDSAMYFCASRWGNEQYFGPGTRLTVT.

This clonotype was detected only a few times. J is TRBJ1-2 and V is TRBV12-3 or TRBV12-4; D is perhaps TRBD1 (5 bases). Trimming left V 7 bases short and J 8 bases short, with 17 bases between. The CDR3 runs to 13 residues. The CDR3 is CASNDQGYLGYTF. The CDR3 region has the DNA TGTGCCAGCAACGATCAGGGATACTTGGGCTACACCTTC.

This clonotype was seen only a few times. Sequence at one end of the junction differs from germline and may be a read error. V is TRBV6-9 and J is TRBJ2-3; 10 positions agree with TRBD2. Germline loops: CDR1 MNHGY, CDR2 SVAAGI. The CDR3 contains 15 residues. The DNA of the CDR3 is TGCGCCAGCAGTGAACCAGCGGGGGGGCAAGATACGCAGTATTTT. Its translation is CASSEPAGGQDTQYF.

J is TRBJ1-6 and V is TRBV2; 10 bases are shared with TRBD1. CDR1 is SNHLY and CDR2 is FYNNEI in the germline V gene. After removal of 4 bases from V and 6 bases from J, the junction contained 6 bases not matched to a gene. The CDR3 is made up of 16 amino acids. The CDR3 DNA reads TGTGCCAGCAGTGGGCGACAGGGGGCAATTAATTCACCCCTCCACTTT. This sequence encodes CASSGRQGAINSPLHF.

CDR3 protein: CASSHSSGGALDTQYF. CDR3 in DNA: TGCGCCAGCAGCCACTCTAGCGGGGGGGCCTTGGATACGCAGTATTTT. The V and J genes are TRBV4-1 and TRBJ2-3, with 12 bases matching TRBD2. The CDR3 is made up of 16 amino acids. Germline lookup yields CDR1 MGHRA and CDR2 YSYEKL. The ends lost 3 bases at V and 6 bases at J; junction bases unmatched: 7.

CDR3 nucleotides: TGTGCCAGCTCAAACCGGGACGGCGGGGAAAAACTGTTTTTT. Its translation: CASSNRDGGEKLFF. V is TRBV18 and J is TRBJ1-4, with D perhaps matching TRBD1 (5 bases). The CDR3 loop spans 14 amino acids. Germline V gene sequence: CDR1 KGHSH, CDR2 LQKENI. V gave up 5 bases and J gave up 8 bases, with 15 bases separating them. Variable domain in full (rest from reference TRBV18 and TRBJ1-4): NAGVMQNPRHLVRRRGQEARLRCSPMKGHSHVYWYRQLPEEGLKFMVYLQKENIIDESGMPKERFSAEFPKEGPSILRIQQVVRGDSAAYFCASSNRDGGEKLFFGSGTQLSVL.

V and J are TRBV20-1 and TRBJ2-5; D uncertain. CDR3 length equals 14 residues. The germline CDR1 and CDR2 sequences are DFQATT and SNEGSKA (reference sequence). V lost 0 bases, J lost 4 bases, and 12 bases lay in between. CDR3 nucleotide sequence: TGCAGTGCTAGAGATCTTGACGTAGGAGAGACCCAGTACTTC. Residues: CSARDLDVGETQYF.

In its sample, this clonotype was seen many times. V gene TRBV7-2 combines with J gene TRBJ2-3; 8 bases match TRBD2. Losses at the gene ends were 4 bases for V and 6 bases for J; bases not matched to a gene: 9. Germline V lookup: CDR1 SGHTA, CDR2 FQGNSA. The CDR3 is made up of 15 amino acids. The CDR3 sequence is CASSSGGPAKDTQYF. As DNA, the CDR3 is TGTGCCAGCAGCTCGGGGGGGCCCGCGAAGGATACGCAGTATTTT. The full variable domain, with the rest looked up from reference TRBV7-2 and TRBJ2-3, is GAGVSQSPSNKVTEKGKDVELRCDPISGHTALYWYRQSLGQGLEFLIYFQGNSAPDKSGLPSDRFSAERTGGSVSTLTIQRTQQEDSAVYLCASSSGGPAKDTQYFGPGTRLTVL.

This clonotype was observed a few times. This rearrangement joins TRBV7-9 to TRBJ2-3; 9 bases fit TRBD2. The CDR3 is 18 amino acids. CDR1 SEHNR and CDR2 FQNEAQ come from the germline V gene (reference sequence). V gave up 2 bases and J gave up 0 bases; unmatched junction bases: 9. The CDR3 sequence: CASSLSGLAGTSTDTQYF. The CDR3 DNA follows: TGTGCCAGCAGCTTAAGTGGGCTAGCGGGGACTAGCACAGATACGCAGTATTTT.

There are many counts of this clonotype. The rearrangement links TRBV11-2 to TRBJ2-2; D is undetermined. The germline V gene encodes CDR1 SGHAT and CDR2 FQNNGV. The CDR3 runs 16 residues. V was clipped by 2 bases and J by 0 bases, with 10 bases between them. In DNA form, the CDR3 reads TGTGCCAGCAGCTTAAATCGCCGAACGAACACCGGGGAGCTGTTTTTT. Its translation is CASSLNRRTNTGELFF.

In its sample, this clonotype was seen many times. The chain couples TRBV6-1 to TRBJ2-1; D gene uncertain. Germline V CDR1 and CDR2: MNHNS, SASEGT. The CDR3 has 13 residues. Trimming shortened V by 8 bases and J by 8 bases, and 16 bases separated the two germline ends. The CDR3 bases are TGTGCCAGCGGCCCGGGCCCGTGGGATGAGCAGTTCTTC. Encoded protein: CASGPGPWDEQFF.

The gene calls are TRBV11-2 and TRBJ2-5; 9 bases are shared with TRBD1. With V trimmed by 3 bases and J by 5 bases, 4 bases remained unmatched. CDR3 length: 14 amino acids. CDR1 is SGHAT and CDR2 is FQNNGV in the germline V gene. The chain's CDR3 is CASSFDRGWETQYF. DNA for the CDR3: TGTGCCAGCAGCTTCGACAGGGGGTGGGAGACCCAGTACTTC. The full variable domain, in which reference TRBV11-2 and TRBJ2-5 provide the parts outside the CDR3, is EAGVAQSPRYKIIEKRQSVAFWCNPISGHATLYWYQQILGQGPKLLIQFQNNGVVDDSQLPKDRFSAERLKGVDSTLKIQPAKLEDSAVYLCASSFDRGWETQYFGPGTRLLVL.

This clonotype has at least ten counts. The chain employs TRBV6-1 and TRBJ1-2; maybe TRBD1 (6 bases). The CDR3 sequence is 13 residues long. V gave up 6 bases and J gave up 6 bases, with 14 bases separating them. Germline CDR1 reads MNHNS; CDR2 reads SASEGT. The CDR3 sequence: CASRRGGADGYTF. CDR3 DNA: TGTGCCAGCAGAAGGGGGGGGGCCGATGGCTACACCTTC.

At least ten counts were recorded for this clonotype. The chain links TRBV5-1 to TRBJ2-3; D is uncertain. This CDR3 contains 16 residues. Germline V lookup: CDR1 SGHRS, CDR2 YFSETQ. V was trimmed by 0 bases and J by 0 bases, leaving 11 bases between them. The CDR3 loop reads CASSLVVRVSTDTQYF. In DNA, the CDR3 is TGCGCCAGCAGCTTGGTGGTCCGGGTGAGCACAGATACGCAGTATTTT.

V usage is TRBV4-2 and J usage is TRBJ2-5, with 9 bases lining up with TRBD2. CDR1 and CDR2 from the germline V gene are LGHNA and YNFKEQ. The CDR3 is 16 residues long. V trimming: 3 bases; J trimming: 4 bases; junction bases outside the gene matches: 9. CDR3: CASSHEKGRGGETQYF. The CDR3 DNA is TGTGCCAGCAGCCACGAAAAGGGGCGGGGGGGAGAGACCCAGTACTTC.

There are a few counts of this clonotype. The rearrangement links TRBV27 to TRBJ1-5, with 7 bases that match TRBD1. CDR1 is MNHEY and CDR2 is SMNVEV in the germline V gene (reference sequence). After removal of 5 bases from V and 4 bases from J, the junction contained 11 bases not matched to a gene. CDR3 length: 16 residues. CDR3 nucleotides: TGTGCCAGCAGTCCAATCGAACAGGGGTGGAATCAGCCCCAGCATTTT. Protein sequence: CASSPIEQGWNQPQHF.

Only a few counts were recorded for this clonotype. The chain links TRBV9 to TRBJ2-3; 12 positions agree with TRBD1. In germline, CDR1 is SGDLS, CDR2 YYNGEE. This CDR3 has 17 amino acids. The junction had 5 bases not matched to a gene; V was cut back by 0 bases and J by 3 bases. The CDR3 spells CASSVVGTGGSTDTQYF. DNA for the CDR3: TGTGCCAGCAGCGTAGTAGGGACAGGGGGCTCAACAGATACGCAGTATTTT.

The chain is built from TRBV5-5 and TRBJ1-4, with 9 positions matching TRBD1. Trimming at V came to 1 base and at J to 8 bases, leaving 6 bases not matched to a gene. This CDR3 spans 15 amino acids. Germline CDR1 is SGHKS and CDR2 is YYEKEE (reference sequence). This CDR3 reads CASSLPGQGGEKLFF. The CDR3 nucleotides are TGTGCCAGCAGCTTGCCGGGACAGGGAGGGGAAAAACTGTTTTTT.

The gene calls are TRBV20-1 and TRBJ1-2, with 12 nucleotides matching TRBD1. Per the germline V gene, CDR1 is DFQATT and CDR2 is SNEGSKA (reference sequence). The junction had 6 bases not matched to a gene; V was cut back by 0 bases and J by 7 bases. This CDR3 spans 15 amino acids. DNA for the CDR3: TGCAGTGCTAGAGATCGGGGACAGGGGGCTGGTGGCTACACCTTC. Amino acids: CSARDRGQGAGGYTF.

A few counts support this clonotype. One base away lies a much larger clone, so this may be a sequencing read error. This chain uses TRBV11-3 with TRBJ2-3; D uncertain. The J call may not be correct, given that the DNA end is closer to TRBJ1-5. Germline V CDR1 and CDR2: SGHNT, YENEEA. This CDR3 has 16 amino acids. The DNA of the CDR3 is TGTGCCAGCAGCTTAGGTGCGACACCAAGCACAGATACGCAGCATTTT. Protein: CASSLGATPSTDTQHF.

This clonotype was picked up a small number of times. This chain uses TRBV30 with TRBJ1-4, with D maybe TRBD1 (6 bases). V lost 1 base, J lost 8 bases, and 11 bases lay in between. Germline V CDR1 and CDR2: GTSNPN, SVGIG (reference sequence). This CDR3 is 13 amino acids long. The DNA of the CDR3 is TGTGCCTGGAGTGCGAGGGGGTTCGAAAAACTGTTTTTT. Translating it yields CAWSARGFEKLFF.